The clone carrying this T cell receptor (beta chain) was counted ten times or more. Its antigen is not identified. This record belongs to a study of molecular identifiers for immune sequencing clone quantification. Looking at the study overall: Naive CD8 RNA (approximately 20,000 or 100,000 cells) was divided into five aliquots, with four sequenced.

Every naive CD8 library was made from between about 17,000 and 1,000,000 sorted cells with 10%, 30% or 50% RNA. Using a CD8+CD4-CCR7+CD45RA+ phenotype, naive CD8 T cells were sorted. After removal of 5 bases from V and 4 bases from J, the junction contained 17 bases not matched to a gene. Per the germline V gene, CDR1 is SGHTA and CDR2 is FQGNSA. This CDR3 region has 18 residues. TCRdb ran MiXCR on the PCR reads and lists one entry per CDR3 protein. The table has approximately 680,000 distinct CDR3 sequences, about 25% seen once. Whole-study findings and limits: Over 97% of effector molecules, but under 1% in naive cells, were held by clones with more than 20 RNA copies.

This sequence was found in a human donor in good health. Some libraries in this study had Jurkat cell RNA spiked in. Sequencing was done on a sample of naive CD8+ T cells from blood, with Jurkat cell RNA spiked in. Subset denoted: FACS-sorted CD8+CD4-CCR7+CD45RA+ naive T cells. The chain recombines TRBV7-2 with TRBJ2-3; 8 nucleotides match TRBD2. The CDR3 region is CASSEQKLRGGPPDTQYF. DNA of the CDR3: TGTGCCAGCAGCGAGCAAAAGCTACGGGGGGGGCCTCCAGATACGCAGTATTTT.